Described below is a single T cell receptor (beta chain) sequence and its context. What this receptor recognizes is not known. Nothing much larger sits one base from this clone, and base qualities are not available. The CDR3 holds 16 amino acids from the cysteine to the phenylalanine. Of the read, only the CDR3 DNA is kept; its 48 bases are in frame from base 1. The germline V gene specifies SGDLS as CDR1 and YYNGEE as CDR2. Cut back by 4 bases and 2 bases, the V and J ends lie 13 bases apart. This entry comes from a study of cytomegalovirus exposure and HLA in healthy donors (dated by TCRdb to 2016 to 2017). Regarding the research as a whole: According to an earlier analysis of 587 of the donors, about 190 million T cells yielded roughly 100 million unique TCR beta sequences and 276 Gb of sequence data. The study was designed to test whether signatures of past pathogen exposure could be identified by cataloging public T cell receptors. In a later genetic analysis, genome-wide SNP genotypes for about three fifths of the roughly 670 donors were used, and that subset was treated as a discovery cohort. Roughly 300 gigabases of sequencing data and 80 million or so unique TCR sequences were included in an early release covering roughly 600 HLA-typed donors. In a later analysis, previously published TCR beta repertoires from 550 to 700 donors were re-analyzed and high-resolution HLA genotyping was added so that TCR occurrence patterns could be studied. Because of strong linkage in the cohort, five DR-DQ haplotypes were treated as single units for association and clustering. To predict cytomegalovirus infection status, the study brought together high-throughput TCR immunosequencing, statistical association of individual TCRs with disease status, and machine learning. Rather than using new phenotypic data, the later analysis identified candidate immune exposures from TCR beta sequences and from how often those sequences occurred across donors. Besides the first cohort of 666 subjects, a separate validation cohort made up of 120 different subjects was used. Donor age, sex, ethnicity and CMV serostatus were compiled alongside the repertoire data. The T cell repertoires of 666 subjects were profiled by immunosequencing and related to cytomegalovirus serostatus. An earlier analysis of 500 to 750 of the donors applied high-throughput TCR beta sequencing to assess whether each TCR beta V gene segment acted as functional or pseudogenic. All discovery cohort repertoires had been generated on a single sequencing platform. The number of donors typed differed by locus, with roughly 629-640 for A, B, C, DRB1 and DQB1, more than 500 for DQA1, 600 to 610 for DPA1, and around 430 for DPB1. On average, roughly 250,000 unique TCR beta nucleotide sequences were sequenced per donor among roughly 430 genotyped donors of the cohort, with 15% to 20% of those sequences being non-productive. Both class I and class II loci were covered by HLA typing, at four-digit resolution. Among the 398 genotyped donors, 75% to 90% belonged to the genetic ancestry cluster associated with self-reported Caucasian donors. Overall results and qualifications from the work: Because the 87-base-pair reads could not distinguish some IMGT-functional V segments, including TRBV6-2 and TRBV6-3, those segments were excluded. A total of around 150 TCR beta chains were listed by the study as associated with cytomegalovirus. This cohort had only TCR beta chains sequenced, and the lack of alpha or paired-chain data limited which features could be detected. A later analysis reported that several top co-occurrence clusters appeared linked to parvovirus B19, influenza, CMV and Epstein-Barr virus. A further reported finding was that TCR beta sequences accurately predicted the HLA-A and HLA-B alleles for most subjects in the first cohort. In a later genetic analysis, fewer N-insertions in productive TCRs were reported among donors in an Asian-associated ancestry cluster than the roughly 710-donor mean. V-gene and J-gene trimming of TCR beta chains was associated with a missense DCLRE1C variant in a later genetic analysis, and the association was replicated in an independent cohort. While some public TCRs were present in many individuals, most TCR sequences turned up only very rarely across donors. About 17 rarely observed V segments, including chromosome 9 orphons, were excluded from the earlier analysis of approximately 600 of the donors because counts were too low. Linkage disequilibrium might explain the correlated functional status among segregating V segments, but an unknown experimental factor could not be ruled out. In both the original and validation cohorts, the classifier was reported to diagnose cytomegalovirus status with high specificity and sensitivity. A later analysis found that TCR association rates varied across HLA loci, with DRB1 alleles showing the most associated TCRs and HLA-C alleles the fewest. At a false discovery rate of 0.05, a later analysis linked under 20,000 TCR beta sequences to specific HLA alleles. A later analysis found that HLA-associated TCR beta chains were more clonally expanded and had lower generation probabilities than equally common non-associated chains. Presence/absence analyses assumed roughly uniform sequencing depth across donors, an assumption that may not hold. Immune exposure information for the cohort was limited to CMV serostatus. Three of the identified cytomegalovirus-associated TCR beta chains were confirmed in vitro to be specific for cytomegalovirus antigens. Because HLA typing was missing for some donors at each locus, association tests included only the typed subset. When HLA alleles, especially DR and DQ, strongly co-occurred, attributing TCR associations to individual alleles was difficult. An earlier analysis of approximately 500 of the donors showed that most TCR beta V segments appeared in productive rearrangements either about 90% or about 30% of the time, which broadly matched IMGT annotations. The authors suggested that the approach could potentially be extended to other disease states and immunological phenotypes. A later analysis found that most CMV-associated TCR beta chains appeared HLA-restricted, with HLA associations seemingly driven largely by CMV exposure. A cluster of highly shared sequence variants was judged likely to represent a technical artifact of the sequencing pipeline.

Libraries were constructed by the immunoSEQ multiplex PCR assay. For the multiplex PCR, a mixture combining 60 forward primers for TCR Vbeta segments and 13 reverse primers for TCR Jbeta segments was used. Amplification of the CDR3 region of rearranged TCR beta genes was performed with a multiplex PCR assay on genomic DNA. The amplified TCR beta libraries were sequenced on the Illumina HiSeq System as 87-base-pair reads. The paper's processing steps were these. In a later analysis, tens of millions of unique TCR beta chains were counted across the roughly 670 repertoires, and around 10 million of these chains were shared by at least two donors. Raw reads were error-corrected and collapsed into unique sequences by a nearest-neighbor algorithm in which closely related sequences were merged to remove PCR and sequencing errors. Alignment of CDR3 sequences to IMGT reference sequences was used to assign V, D and J gene segments. For a sequence to be retained, a match of at least six nucleotides was required to both a V gene segment and a J gene segment. A rearrangement was called productive if the CDR3 had no stop codons and remained in frame with V and J, and every other rearrangement was called non-productive. CDR3 was defined by IMGT convention, running from the second conserved V-encoded cysteine to the conserved J-encoded phenylalanine. The earlier analysis of approximately 500 of the donors excluded sequences that lacked an unambiguous match to a single V gene segment. In an earlier analysis of about 590 of the donors, a V segment was called functional when productive rearrangements were above 56.7%, and segregating when the standard deviation between donors exceeded 5%. A statistical classification framework was built to diagnose cytomegalovirus status from the catalog of TCR beta chain sequences. V and J gene assignment, in a later analysis, came from comparing TCR nucleotide sequences with IMGT/GENE-DB human TR gene sequences. The TCRdist pipeline was used in a later analysis to assign CDR3 sequences and most-parsimonious VDJ recombination scenarios. In a later analysis, each TCR beta chain was defined by its CDR3 amino acid sequence together with its V-gene family, and reads without a unique V-gene family were excluded. As a way to deal with suspected cross-contamination and a sequencing artifact, a later analysis dropped 640 or so nucleotide sequences that were highly shared and had low generation probability. For each public chain, a later analysis derived a clonal expansion index from normalized ranks of inferred template counts within each repertoire. In a later analysis, generation probabilities were computed with a VDJ recombination model fitted to out-of-frame rearrangements, and the resulting probabilities were checked against IGoR. In a later analysis, TCR-TCR, TCR-HLA and TCR-CMV co-occurrence was scored with hypergeometric tests, and a repertoire-size bias correction was applied to TCR pairs. A later analysis estimated false discovery rates by permuting HLA or CMV assignments 20 times. In a later analysis, co-occurring TCRs were grouped using DBSCAN, with TCRdist sequence similarity added in when clustering inside HLA-allele-positive subsets. Repertoires with fewer than 30,000 or more than 120,000 public chains were left out of co-occurrence clustering, as were five repertoires with anomalous nucleotide sharing. TCRdb obtained this table from immuneACCESS and retained in-frame rearrangements with V and J assigned. These tables miss some clones; where compared with another copy, unresolved V genes account for less than half of the shortfall, and the remainder is unexplained. The V and J calls and the clone size are those of that table, but D and trimming were determined from the DNA. The sample has about 86,000 clones on record, about 85% of them singletons. In total, the top ten clones hold approximately 15% of the sample.

The cohort comprised around 690 healthy bone marrow donors. At the time of sampling, every cohort member was nominally healthy, though immune exposures that went unrecorded were likely present. The donor tested CMV seropositive, placing the donor among the 310 or so seropositive members of the cohort. Every donor gave a peripheral blood sample, and the peripheral blood mononuclear cells from that sample were used for TCR beta sequencing. The Qiagen DNeasy Blood Extraction Kit was used to extract genomic DNA from the blood cell samples. The sequencing sample was made of PBMCs. This receptor was taken from a woman between 35 and 50 years old in good health and CMV-seropositive. This receptor chain uses TRBV9 and TRBJ2-6; 6 matching bases give a weak D call of TRBD2. The nucleotides read TGTGCCAGCAGCTTAGGGAGGAGTGCTGGGGCCAACGTCCTGACTTTC. This encodes CASSLGRSAGANVLTF.